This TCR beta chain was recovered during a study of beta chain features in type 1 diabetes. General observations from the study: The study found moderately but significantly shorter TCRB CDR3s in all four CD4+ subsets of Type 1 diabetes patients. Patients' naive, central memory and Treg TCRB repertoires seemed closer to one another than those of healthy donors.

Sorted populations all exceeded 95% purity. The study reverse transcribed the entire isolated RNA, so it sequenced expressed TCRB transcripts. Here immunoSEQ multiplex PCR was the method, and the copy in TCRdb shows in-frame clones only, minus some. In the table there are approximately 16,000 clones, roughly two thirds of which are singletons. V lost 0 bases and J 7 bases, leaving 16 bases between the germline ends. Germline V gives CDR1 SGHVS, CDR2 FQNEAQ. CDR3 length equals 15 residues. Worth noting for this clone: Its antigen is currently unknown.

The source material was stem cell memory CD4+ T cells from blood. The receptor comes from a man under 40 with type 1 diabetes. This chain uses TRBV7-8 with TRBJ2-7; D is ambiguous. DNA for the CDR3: TGTGCCAGCAGCTTAGCGAGGCAGACCACATTTGAGCAGTACTTC. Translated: CASSLARQTTFEQYF.